The next 31 T cell receptor beta chains were all read from a single sample in a study of cytomegalovirus exposure and HLA in healthy donors (dated 2017 in TCRdb). The library was built by means of the immunoSEQ multiplex PCR assay. As stored in TCRdb, this immuneACCESS dataset retains in-frame rearrangements with V and J assigned. A fraction of the clones does not appear; measured against another copy, unresolved V genes explain less than half of the discrepancy, and the remainder lacks a known reason. Within this sample are about 70,000 clones, with 94% of them counted one time only. The ten largest account for under 2% of the sample. What was sequenced was PBMCs. The origin of the receptors is a man aged 18 to 35 in good health and CMV-seropositive.

This chain joins TRBV7-3 and TRBJ2-1, with 7 positions matching TRBD2. Germline trimming cut 1 base from V and 2 bases from J; bases unmatched to any gene: 11. CDR1 is SGHTA, CDR2 FQGTGA, per germline. The CDR3 has 18 amino acids. As DNA, the CDR3 is TGTGCCAGCAGCTTAAGGTGGTCTAGCGGAACCACCTACAATGAGCAGTTCTTC. Protein: CASSLRWSSGTTYNEQFF.

The rearrangement links TRBV11-2 to TRBJ2-6, with D unclear. V shed 5 bases and J shed 4 bases, with 12 bases lying between them. CDR3 size: 15 residues. CDR1 is SGHAT and CDR2 is FQNNGV in the germline V gene. The CDR3 nucleotides are TGTGCCAGCAGCCAGGTCCGTTCCGGGGCCAACGTCCTGACTTTC. Amino acid sequence: CASSQVRSGANVLTF.

The chain is built from TRBV28 and TRBJ2-7; possibly TRBD1 for D (6 bases). Trimming shortened V by 10 bases and J by 5 bases, and 18 bases separated the two germline ends. Germline CDR1 and CDR2: MDHEN and SYDVKM. This CDR3 has 13 residues. This CDR3 reads CATTGYPHHEQYF. In nucleotides, the CDR3 is TGTGCCACTACAGGGTACCCCCACCACGAGCAGTACTTC.

V gene TRBV5-1 combines with J gene TRBJ2-3; 10 bases fit TRBD2. V dropped 0 bases and J dropped 3; count of bases not matched to a gene: 7. Germline V gene sequence: CDR1 SGHRS, CDR2 YFSETQ. The CDR3 has 17 residues. CDR3 sequence reads: CASSLGEREGRTDTQYF. Here the CDR3 DNA reads TGCGCCAGCAGCTTGGGGGAGCGGGAGGGCCGAACAGATACGCAGTATTTT. The full variable domain, rest sourced from reference TRBV5-1 and TRBJ2-3, is KAGVTQTPRYLIKTRGQQVTLSCSPISGHRSVSWYQQTPGQGLQFLFEYFSETQRNKGNFPGRFSGRQFSNSRSEMNVSTLELGDSALYLCASSLGEREGRTDTQYFGPGTRLTVL.

In DNA form, the CDR3 reads TGTGCCAGCAGTCTCGGGACAGGGGGAGAAAACACCATATATTTT. This translates into CASSLGTGGENTIYF. This chain uses TRBV28 with TRBJ1-3, with 11 nucleotides matching TRBD1. There are 15 residues in the CDR3. The germline V gene encodes CDR1 MDHEN and CDR2 SYDVKM. The trim removed 5 bases at V and 6 bases at J, leaving 6 bases unmatched.

The V call is TRBV10-3, the J call TRBJ1-5; 8 positions agree with TRBD1. The V segment lost 1 base and the J segment 7 bases; nucleotides outside the gene matches: 6. CDR1 ENHRY and CDR2 SYGVKD come from the germline V gene. The CDR3 totals 15 residues. The CDR3 nucleotides are TGTGCCATCAGTGAGTTCGACAGGGGCGGGCAGCCCCAGCATTTT. Translating it yields CAISEFDRGGQPQHF.

This sequence joins TRBV7-6 and TRBJ2-1; TRBD2 might be the D (6 bases). With 2 bases removed from V and 7 bases from J, the gap between germline ends came to 21 bases. CDR1 and CDR2 (germline): SGHVS, FNYEAQ. This CDR3 region has 17 residues. This chain's CDR3 is CASSLPPGDAWGNEQFF. The CDR3 DNA reads as TGTGCCAGCAGCTTACCGCCGGGAGATGCTTGGGGGAATGAGCAGTTCTTC.

The chain combines TRBV4-2 with TRBJ2-7; 7 positions match TRBD2. The germline V gene encodes CDR1 LGHNA and CDR2 YNFKEQ. V lost 0 bases to trimming and J lost 2 bases; unmatched junction nucleotides: 7. The CDR3 contains 16 residues. The CDR3 spells CASSQDPRTRTYEQYF. The DNA of the CDR3 is TGTGCCAGCAGCCAAGATCCGCGGACTAGAACCTACGAGCAGTACTTC.

The V call is TRBV19, the J call TRBJ2-2; D not certain. The CDR3 is 14 amino acids. Trimming removed 0 bases from V and 6 bases from J, with 8 bases in between. Germline V gene sequence: CDR1 LNHDA, CDR2 SQIVND (reference sequence). The CDR3 protein is CASSIDSLSGELFF. CDR3 coding DNA: TGTGCCAGTAGTATAGATAGTTTATCCGGGGAGCTGTTTTTT.

The chain employs TRBV7-8 and TRBJ2-7; 7 nucleotides agree with TRBD1. V dropped 3 bases and J dropped 5; count of bases not matched to a gene: 7. Germline V gene sequence: CDR1 SGHVS, CDR2 FQNEAQ. This CDR3 is built from 14 residues. In DNA, the CDR3 is TGTGCCAGCAGCTTCCGACAGGGTTACCACGAGCAGTACTTC. Translation: CASSFRQGYHEQYF.

The J gene is TRBJ2-5, the V gene TRBV5-1; D remains unclear. V was shortened by 0 bases and J by 1 base, with 7 bases between the two germline ends. Germline lookup yields CDR1 SGHRS and CDR2 YFSETQ. The CDR3 spans 14 residues. The CDR3 is CASSLVLLQETQYF. CDR3 coding DNA: TGCGCCAGCAGCTTGGTTCTCCTCCAAGAGACCCAGTACTTC.

The chain is built from TRBV9 and TRBJ2-5; D might be TRBD1 (6 bases). The CDR3 has 14 amino acids. Germline lookup yields CDR1 SGDLS and CDR2 YYNGEE. V lost 4 bases, J lost 6 bases, and 16 bases lay in between. As DNA, the CDR3 is TGTGCCAGCAGCCCTCAGGTGGGGGCCAAGACCCAGTACTTC. Translating gives CASSPQVGAKTQYF.

The chain is built from TRBV29-1 and TRBJ1-4; D uncertain. Trimming left V 4 bases short and J 5 bases short, with 8 bases between. The CDR3 covers 12 residues. The germline CDR1 and CDR2 sequences are SQVTM and ANQGSEA. The CDR3: CSVALRNEKLFF. The CDR3 region has the DNA TGCAGCGTTGCTCTAAGAAATGAAAAACTGTTTTTT.

J is TRBJ2-5 and V is TRBV5-1; 8 bases match TRBD2. Germline loops: CDR1 SGHRS, CDR2 YFSETQ. Trimming cost V 2 bases and J 2 bases; bases outside gene matches: 29. This CDR3 spans 23 amino acids. Here the CDR3 reads CASSFPGPSPGLAGGSLQETQYF. In nucleotides, the CDR3 is TGCGCCAGCAGCTTTCCCGGACCGAGCCCGGGGTTGGCGGGAGGTTCCCTACAAGAGACCCAGTACTTC.

V and J are TRBV15 and TRBJ2-7; possible D gene TRBD2, 6 bases. The CDR3 length is 12 residues. Germline values: CDR1 LNHNV, CDR2 YYDKDF (reference sequence). V lost 8 bases and J 6 bases, leaving 14 bases between the germline ends. The CDR3, as DNA: TGTGCCACCCTCTCAGTCGGGGGCGAGCAGTACTTC. This translates into CATLSVGGEQYF.

The rearrangement links TRBV13 to TRBJ2-7, with 9 bases identical to TRBD1. V shed 6 bases and J 6 bases; nucleotides not matched to a gene: 18. Germline V gives CDR1 PRHDT, CDR2 FYEKMQ (reference sequence). CDR3 length: 17 amino acids. The CDR3, as DNA: TGTGCCAGCAGGATTTTCGGAGGGTCGGACAGGGGCGGCGAGCAGTACTTC. This sequence encodes CASRIFGGSDRGGEQYF.

The chain carries TRBV7-8 and TRBJ2-7; 8 positions agree with TRBD1. Germline V gives CDR1 SGHVS, CDR2 FQNEAQ. The CDR3 runs to 13 residues. Losses at the gene ends were 2 bases for V and 6 bases for J; bases not matched to a gene: 3. The CDR3 coding sequence is TGTGCCAGCAGCTTACGGACAGGGACCGAGCAGTACTTC. This encodes CASSLRTGTEQYF.

This chain connects TRBV7-9 to TRBJ2-7; D is undetermined. CDR3 size: 15 residues. The germline V gene encodes CDR1 SEHNR and CDR2 FQNEAQ (reference sequence). V was shortened by 4 bases and J by 0 bases, with 13 bases between the two germline ends. The CDR3 DNA reads TGTGCCAGCAGCTCCATGGCGGAAGGCTCCTACGAGCAGTACTTC. Translation: CASSSMAEGSYEQYF.

The gene calls are TRBV11-2 and TRBJ2-7, with a possible D match to TRBD2 (6 bases). Trimming shortened V by 1 base and J by 7 bases, and 11 bases separated the two germline ends. The CDR3 runs 13 residues. From germline, CDR1 is SGHAT and CDR2 FQNNGV. This CDR3 is CASSLGSGWEQYF. CDR3 nucleotides: TGTGCCAGCAGCTTAGGTAGCGGTTGGGAGCAGTACTTC. Drawing the rest from reference TRBV11-2 and TRBJ2-7, the complete variable domain is EAGVAQSPRYKIIEKRQSVAFWCNPISGHATLYWYQQILGQGPKLLIQFQNNGVVDDSQLPKDRFSAERLKGVDSTLKIQPAKLEDSAVYLCASSLGSGWEQYFGPGTRLTVT.

This rearrangement joins TRBV19 to TRBJ2-2; a possible D gene is TRBD2 (5 bases). Between the trimmed V and J ends, which lost 3 bases and 4 bases, there was a span of 12 bases. This CDR3 region has 15 residues. Germline V lookup: CDR1 LNHDA, CDR2 SQIVND (reference sequence). The CDR3 loop is CASSIGGIFTGELFF. For the CDR3, the DNA is TGTGCCAGTAGTATTGGAGGTATTTTCACCGGGGAGCTGTTTTTT. The full variable domain, rest sourced from reference TRBV19 and TRBJ2-2, is DGGITQSPKYLFRKEGQNVTLSCEQNLNHDAMYWYRQDPGQGLRLIYYSQIVNDFQKGDIAEGYSVSREKKESFPLTVTSAQKNPTAFYLCASSIGGIFTGELFFGEGSRLTVL.

This chain's CDR3 is CASSSRGTQYF. CDR3 DNA sequence: TGTGCCAGCAGCTCAAGAGGGACCCAGTACTTC. The rearrangement joins TRBV28 to TRBJ2-5, with no clear D. This CDR3 has 11 amino acids. Germline V gives CDR1 MDHEN, CDR2 SYDVKM. V gave up 6 bases and J gave up 7 bases, with 9 bases separating them.

Notes on this clone: Sequence at one end of the junction differs from germline and may be a read error. This sequence joins TRBV5-1 and TRBJ2-7, with 9 bases aligning to TRBD1. CDR1 is SGHRS and CDR2 is YFSETQ in the germline V gene. The CDR3 is made up of 14 amino acids. CDR3 nucleotides: TGCGCCAGCAGCTTGGGGGGACAGGGTACACAACATGACTTC. This gives the protein CASSLGGQGTQHDF. The whole variable domain, remainder taken from reference TRBV5-1 and TRBJ2-7, is KAGVTQTPRYLIKTRGQQVTLSCSPISGHRSVSWYQQTPGQGLQFLFEYFSETQRNKGNFPGRFSGRQFSNSRSEMNVSTLELGDSALYLCASSLGGQGTQHDFGPGTRLTVT.

The chain joins TRBV29-1 to TRBJ2-7; 7 bases align to TRBD1. The V gene's germline CDR1 is SQVTM and CDR2 ANQGSEA. The CDR3 covers 15 residues. V was clipped by 0 bases and J by 4 bases; unmatched bases: 9. CDR3 DNA sequence: TGCAGCGTTGAAGACTCCGGGACAGAGAATTACGAGCAGTACTTC. It translates to CSVEDSGTENYEQYF.

V usage is TRBV18 and J usage is TRBJ2-3; 8 bases match TRBD1. The germline V gene encodes CDR1 KGHSH and CDR2 LQKENI. The CDR3 length is 15 residues. V lost 4 bases, J lost 1 base, and 4 bases stayed unmatched. The CDR3 coding sequence is TGTGCCAGCTCACTACAGGGACAGGGCACAGATACGCAGTATTTT. Translating gives CASSLQGQGTDTQYF. Together with reference TRBV18 and TRBJ2-3, the CDR3 gives the full variable domain: NAGVMQNPRHLVRRRGQEARLRCSPMKGHSHVYWYRQLPEEGLKFMVYLQKENIIDESGMPKERFSAEFPKEGPSILRIQQVVRGDSAAYFCASSLQGQGTDTQYFGPGTRLTVL.

This chain joins TRBV6-5 and TRBJ1-1; maybe TRBD1 (6 bases). V was shortened by 7 bases and J by 0 bases, with 9 bases between the two germline ends. Looked up from germline, CDR1 is MNHEY and CDR2 is SVGAGI. CDR3 length equals 13 residues. CDR3 residues: CASTRTVNTEAFF. CDR3 DNA: TGTGCCAGCACCAGGACAGTGAACACTGAAGCTTTCTTT.

This rearrangement joins TRBV28 to TRBJ2-1, with 8 positions matching TRBD2. Germline lookup yields CDR1 MDHEN and CDR2 SYDVKM. The CDR3 spans 14 residues. The junction had 11 bases not matched to a gene; V was cut back by 8 bases and J by 8 bases. This CDR3 is CASLRASGWDEQFF. In DNA form, the CDR3 reads TGTGCCAGCCTAAGAGCTAGCGGGTGGGATGAGCAGTTCTTC.

A few counts support this clone. The chain employs TRBV7-8 and TRBJ2-1; TRBD2 agrees at 7 bases. This CDR3 comprises 15 residues. V shed 4 bases and J 6 bases; nucleotides not matched to a gene: 9. Germline V gene data show CDR1 as SGHVS and CDR2 as FQNEAQ. CDR3 loop: CASSSRRLAGNEQFF. The CDR3 region has the DNA TGTGCCAGCAGCTCCCGTAGACTAGCAGGCAATGAGCAGTTCTTC.

This clone was seen just once. This sequence joins TRBV19 and TRBJ1-1; D call uncertain. The CDR3 covers 14 residues. V lost 3 bases and J lost 8, with 16 bases in between. In germline, CDR1 is LNHDA, CDR2 SQIVND (reference sequence). CDR3 in amino acids: CASSIIVDGDEAFF. Here the CDR3 DNA reads TGTGCCAGTAGTATTATAGTCGACGGAGACGAAGCTTTCTTT.

Points on this clone: The junction differs from germline at one of its ends, possibly a read error. The chain carries TRBV7-7 and TRBJ2-5; maybe TRBD2 (6 bases). The CDR3 has 14 residues. Germline CDR1 is SSHAT and CDR2 is FNYEAQ (reference sequence). This CDR3 reads CASSLEGGGETQYF. The CDR3 DNA is TGTGCTAGCAGCTTAGAAGGCGGAGGGGAGACCCAGTACTTC.

The rearrangement links TRBV27 to TRBJ2-7; D is unresolved. The CDR3 has 13 residues. Looked up from germline, CDR1 is MNHEY and CDR2 is SMNVEV (reference sequence). V gave up 0 bases and J gave up 1 base, with 4 bases separating them. CDR3 sequence: CASSLSRSYEQYF. The DNA for the CDR3 is TGTGCCAGCAGTTTATCGCGGTCCTACGAGCAGTACTTC.

The chain couples TRBV10-3 to TRBJ1-5; 9 bases fit TRBD1. V lost 0 bases, J lost 4 bases, and 13 bases stayed unmatched. CDR1 and CDR2 from the germline V gene are ENHRY and SYGVKD. The CDR3 is made up of 19 amino acids. CDR3 residues: CAISESFGTGLRINQPQHF. CDR3 bases: TGTGCCATCAGTGAGTCGTTCGGGACAGGGCTCCGGATTAATCAGCCCCAGCATTTT.